This entry describes one T cell receptor beta chain. This clonotype was recorded only once. This receptor's antigen is unknown. The input lacks base qualities; no much larger clone sits a single base away. A read on its own is weak evidence. Cut back by 3 bases and 6 bases, the V and J ends lie 12 bases apart. The CDR3 spans 13 residues, from the cysteine through the phenylalanine. The kept DNA is CDR3 alone, 39 bases in frame from the first base. The germline V gene gives CDR1 as SQVTM and CDR2 as ANQGSEA. The record originates from a study of CD8+CD57+ T cells in acquired aplastic anemia (dated 2018 in TCRdb). Background on the whole study: A mean of approximately 3 ug of DNA, ranging from roughly 0.19 to 27.4 ug, was extracted from sorted CD4+ and CD8+ cells. CD8+CD57+ expansion was defined as a frequency above the mean frequency observed in healthy subjects.

The patients picked for sequencing were ones in whom flow cytometry had shown an expansion of CD8+CD57+ cells. Severe acquired aplastic anemia was diagnosed in all patients according to International Study of Aplastic Anemia and Agranulocytosis and Camitta criteria. Patients had received no therapy at the time of blood sampling. The study deep-sequenced TCR repertoires of sorted CD4+ and CD8+ blood T cells from severe aplastic anemia patients and healthy subjects. Patients were enrolled in the USA under clinicaltrials.gov protocols 00001620, 01623167, 00001397, 00071045, 00081523 and 00961064. Ficoll-Paque density gradient centrifugation was used to isolate peripheral blood mononuclear cells. Before DNA extraction, CD4+ and CD8+ T cells were sorted with FACS or magnetic beads. Genomic DNA served as template for TCR beta VDJ combination and CDR3 sequence profiling. TCR repertoire sequencing was run on an Illumina HiSeq 2000. The paper's processing steps were these. TRBV/TRBJ rearrangement plots, CDR3 size and DJ length profiles, and Simpson's diversity index were used to assess repertoires. The most abundant DNA sequence in the deep sequencing data was taken as the immunodominant clone. CDR3 amino acid sequences were screened for sharing across subjects and compared with published repertoires and the VDJdb database. TCRdb redid the processing of the public reads, applying fastp at Q25 and MiXCR, and retained in-frame beta chains. Entries are consolidated by CDR3 protein sequence, retaining the most common genes and DNA. The V and J calls here are based on TCRdb, not the publication. The sample has approximately 150,000 distinct CDR3 sequences on record, around 75% of them singletons. Jointly, the top ten make up approximately 48% of the sample.

Beyond this particular receptor, the publication reports: Nearly 30 CD8+ CDR3 sequences were found in both patients and controls but appeared to be highly expressed in patients and within the immunodominant clones of the patients. CD8+ Simpson's diversity did not differ significantly between patients and healthy controls (P=0.060).

Material for sequencing was sorted CD4+, CD8+, or CD8+CD57+ T cells (not recorded which) from PBMCs. The chain is assembled from TRBV29-1 and TRBJ2-1; the D gene is perhaps TRBD1 or TRBD2, each of them matching over 6 bases. This TCR was sampled from a human donor with aplastic anemia. The bases read TGCAGCGTTGAGGGACGGGGGCTCAATGAGCAGTTCTTC. Its amino acids are CSVEGRGLNEQFF.